This section outlines one TCR beta chain sequence together with its context. What it recognizes is unknown. The sample belongs to a study of cytomegalovirus exposure and HLA in healthy donors. Overall study findings and caveats: The study recorded 150 to 200 TCR beta chains that were cytomegalovirus-associated. CMV antigen specificity was confirmed in vitro for a few CMV-associated chains. A later analysis found first-cohort TCR clusters tended to co-occur in the 90 to 150 validation repertoires.

The CDR3 consists of 15 residues. Trimming took 3 bases from V and 8 from J; bases not matched to a gene: 8. Germline loops: CDR1 MDHEN, CDR2 SYDVKM. Separate from the approximately 720-subject first cohort was the 120-subject validation cohort, to which the donors belonged. Assay: immunoSEQ multiplex PCR; the TCRdb copy retains only in-frame clones and omits some. The sample lists under 400,000 clones, roughly 88% occurring once. This TCR derives from a woman aged 18-29 years in good health and CMV-seronegative. The chain combines TRBV28 with TRBJ2-1; TRBD2 agrees at 9 bases. The sequenced sample consisted of PBMCs. CDR3 DNA sequence: TGTGCCAGCAGTTTTGATGTTAGCGGGAGCGATGAGCAGTTCTTC. This codes for CASSFDVSGSDEQFF. Full variable domain (outside the CDR3, taken from reference TRBV28 and TRBJ2-1): DVKVTQSSRYLVKRTGEKVFLECVQDMDHENMFWYRQDPGLGLRLIYFSYDVKMKEKGDIPEGYSVSREKKERFSLILESASTNQTSMYLCASSFDVSGSDEQFFGPGTRLTVL.